The clone carrying this TCR beta chain was detected ten times or more. V was cut by 1 base and J by 7 bases, with 14 bases left in between. Germline lookup yields CDR1 SGDLS and CDR2 YYNGEE. The CDR3 totals 14 residues. This sample is part of a study of naive and memory T cell subsets. The beta constant-region primer was an equimolar mix of two oligonucleotides covering TRBC1 and TRBC2. TCRdb passed the UMI-ligation and nested PCR reads through MiXCR, listing each CDR3 protein once. This sample has roughly 20,000 distinct CDR3 sequences, with approximately 11% found just once. Sequencing was done on a sample of central memory CD8+ T cells from blood. The J gene is TRBJ1-1, the V gene TRBV9; D perhaps matches TRBD1 (5 bases). The receptor was derived from a human donor in good health. The CDR3 nucleotides are TGTGCCAGCAGCGTAAGGGGAATTCCGGATGAAGCTTTCTTT. This sequence encodes CASSVRGIPDEAFF.